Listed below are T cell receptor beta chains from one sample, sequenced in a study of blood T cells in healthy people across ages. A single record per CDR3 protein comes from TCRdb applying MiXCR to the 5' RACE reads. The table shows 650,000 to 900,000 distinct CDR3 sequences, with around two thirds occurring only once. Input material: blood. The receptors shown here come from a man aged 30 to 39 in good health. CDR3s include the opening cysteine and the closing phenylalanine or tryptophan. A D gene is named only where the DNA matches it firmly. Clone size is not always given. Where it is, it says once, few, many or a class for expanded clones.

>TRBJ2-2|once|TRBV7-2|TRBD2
CASSLARPGLASHTGELFF
TGTGCCAGCAGCTTAGCCCGCCCGGGACTAGCGTCGCACACCGGGGAGCTGTTTTTT
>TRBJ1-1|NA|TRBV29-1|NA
CSVEHHLNTEAFF
TGCAGCGTTGAACATCATCTGAACACTGAAGCTTTCTTT
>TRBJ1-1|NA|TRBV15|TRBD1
CATSKPGGRTEAFF
TGTGCCACCAGCAAGCCAGGGGGGAGAACTGAAGCTTTCTTT
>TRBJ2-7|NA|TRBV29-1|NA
CSVVGRAYEQYF
TGCAGCGTTGTCGGCAGGGCCTACGAGCAGTACTTC
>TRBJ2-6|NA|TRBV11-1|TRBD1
CASSLALGTGGSGANVLTF
TGTGCCAGCAGCTTAGCCCTCGGGACAGGGGGCTCTGGGGCCAACGTCCTGACTTTC
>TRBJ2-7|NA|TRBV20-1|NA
CSAPTGPRTGTAGEQYF
TGCAGTGCTCCGACGGGTCCTAGAACCGGGACCGCTGGCGAGCAGTACTTC
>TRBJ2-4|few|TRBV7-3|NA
CASSLMASSGIQYF
TGTGCCAGCAGCTTAATGGCTTCCTCGGGCATTCAGTACTTC
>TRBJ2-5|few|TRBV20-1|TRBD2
CSAIAGGQETQYF
TGCAGTGCTATAGCGGGGGGCCAAGAGACCCAGTACTTC
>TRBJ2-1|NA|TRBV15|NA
CATSSSTTTFYNEQFF
TGTGCCACCAGCAGTTCGACTACTACCTTCTACAATGAGCAGTTCTTC
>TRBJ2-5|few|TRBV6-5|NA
CASSYSRSRDQYF
TGTGCCAGCAGTTACTCTCGCTCCCGGGACCAGTACTTC
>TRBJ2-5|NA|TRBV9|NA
CASSAEGLLQETQYF
TGTGCCAGCAGCGCCGAGGGTCTGTTGCAAGAGACCCAGTACTTC
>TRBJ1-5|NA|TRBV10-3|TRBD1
CAISPTGGGQPQHF
TGTGCCATCAGTCCTACAGGGGGAGGACAGCCCCAGCATTTT
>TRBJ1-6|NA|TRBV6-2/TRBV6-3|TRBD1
CASSYPGTGKMASPLHF
TGTGCCAGCAGTTACCCCGGGACAGGGAAGATGGCTTCACCCCTCCACTTT
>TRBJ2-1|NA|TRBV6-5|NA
CASGDQTYNEQFF
TGTGCCAGCGGAGACCAGACCTACAATGAGCAGTTCTTC
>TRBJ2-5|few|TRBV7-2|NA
CASSLGWEETQYF
TGTGCCAGCAGCTTAGGTTGGGAAGAGACCCAGTACTTC
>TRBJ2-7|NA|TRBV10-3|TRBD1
CASRTGKTYEQYF
TGTGCCAGCCGGACAGGAAAGACTTACGAGCAGTACTTC
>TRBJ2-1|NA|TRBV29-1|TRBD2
CSVVRTSSNEQFF
TGCAGCGTTGTTAGGACTAGTAGCAATGAGCAGTTCTTC
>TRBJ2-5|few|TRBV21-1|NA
CASSKMGTKETQYF
TGTGCCAGCAGCAAAATGGGGACTAAAGAGACCCAGTACTTC
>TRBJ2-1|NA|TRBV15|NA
CATSRVSNEQFF
TGTGCCACCAGCAGAGTTAGCAATGAGCAGTTCTTC
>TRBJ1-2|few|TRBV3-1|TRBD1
CASSPEVQGVRGYTF
TGTGCCAGCAGCCCGGAGGTCCAGGGGGTTCGAGGCTACACCTTC